These T cell receptor beta chains were read from a single sample in a study of human T cells and chemical hapten exposure. TCRdb ran MiXCR on the RACE reads and lists one entry per CDR3 protein. The table has 350,000 or so distinct CDR3 sequences, approximately 6.3% seen once. Source: whole blood, taken in connection with sensitization to the hapten diphenylcyclopropenone (DPC). Receptors were obtained from a woman aged 18 to 35 with alopecia areata. Some clones in this sample may be carry-over from other donors' samples. Each CDR3 is given with its conserved first and last residue. The D gene is left open where the match is weak. Size is omitted from some rows. Given values are once, few, many or a class for expanded clones.

J: TRBJ1-1
size: few
V: TRBV7-8
D: .
CDR3: CASSSGSLRAFF
DNA: TGTGCCAGCAGCTCCGGGAGCCTGAGGGCTTTCTTT

J: TRBJ2-7
size: .
V: TRBV28
D: .
CDR3: CASRYNNGREAEQYF
DNA: TGTGCCAGCAGGTACAACAACGGCAGGGAGGCCGAGCAGTACTTC

J: TRBJ2-2
size: many
V: TRBV9
D: .
CDR3: CASSAGPATGELFF
DNA: TGTGCCAGCAGCGCCGGCCCGGCCACCGGGGAGCTGTTTTTT

J: TRBJ1-1
size: .
V: TRBV19
D: .
CDR3: CASRSGSWLAEAFF
DNA: TGTGCCAGTAGATCAGGGTCCTGGTTGGCTGAAGCTTTCTTT

J: TRBJ1-6
size: few
V: TRBV7-9
D: .
CDR3: CASSFGGRVGSPLHF
DNA: TGTGCCAGCAGCTTTGGGGGCAGGGTTGGATCACCCCTCCACTTT

J: TRBJ2-5
size: .
V: TRBV7-8
D: .
CDR3: CASSFGLKGLGAQYF
DNA: TGTGCCAGCAGCTTCGGGCTTAAGGGGCTAGGGGCCCAGTACTTC

J: TRBJ2-7
size: few
V: TRBV28
D: TRBD1
CDR3: CASSTAGQGADEQYF
DNA: TGTGCCAGCAGTACTGCCGGACAGGGGGCAGACGAGCAGTACTTC

J: TRBJ2-1
size: .
V: TRBV12-5
D: .
CDR3: CASGPAWNEQFF
DNA: TGTGCTAGTGGGCCCGCATGGAATGAGCAGTTCTTC

J: TRBJ1-4
size: few
V: TRBV20-1
D: .
CDR3: CSARDEGSSEKLFF
DNA: TGCAGTGCTAGAGATGAGGGCAGTAGTGAAAAACTGTTTTTT

J: TRBJ2-1
size: many
V: TRBV5-6
D: .
CDR3: CASSSHFIGGPSPTSSSYNEQFF
DNA: TGTGCCAGCAGCTCGCACTTCATTGGAGGACCTAGCCCAACTTCTAGCTCCTACAATGAGCAGTTCTTC

J: TRBJ2-1
size: many
V: TRBV12-3/TRBV12-4
D: .
CDR3: CASSPDSDEQFF
DNA: TGTGCCAGCAGTCCTGACTCAGATGAGCAGTTCTTC

J: TRBJ2-5
size: many
V: TRBV5-1
D: .
CDR3: CASSQLSPETQYF
DNA: TGCGCCAGCAGCCAATTAAGTCCGGAGACCCAGTACTTC

J: TRBJ1-1
size: .
V: TRBV29-1
D: .
CDR3: CSVGVGGQDTEAFF
DNA: TGCAGCGTTGGCGTTGGGGGGCAGGACACTGAAGCTTTCTTT

J: TRBJ2-3
size: few
V: TRBV9
D: .
CDR3: CASSVALTAADTQYF
DNA: TGTGCCAGCAGCGTAGCTTTGACAGCCGCAGATACGCAGTATTTT

J: TRBJ2-2
size: .
V: TRBV20-1
D: .
CDR3: CSARDPRAGAGTGELFF
DNA: TGCAGTGCTAGAGATCCTAGGGCAGGGGCGGGGACCGGGGAGCTGTTTTTT

J: TRBJ2-7
size: many
V: TRBV3-1
D: .
CDR3: CASSPQGGQAYEQYF
DNA: TGTGCCAGCAGCCCTCAAGGCGGTCAGGCGTACGAGCAGTACTTC

J: TRBJ2-3
size: .
V: TRBV7-2
D: .
CDR3: CASEGGGDTQYF
DNA: TGTGCCTCCGAGGGGGGGGGAGATACGCAGTATTTT

J: TRBJ2-3
size: .
V: TRBV20-1
D: .
CDR3: CSAKGTSTDTQYF
DNA: TGCAGTGCTAAAGGGACTTCCACAGATACGCAGTATTTT

J: TRBJ2-3
size: .
V: TRBV7-9
D: .
CDR3: CASSLRQEDTQYF
DNA: TGTGCCAGCAGCCTCAGACAGGAAGATACGCAGTATTTT

J: TRBJ2-3
size: few
V: TRBV5-1
D: .
CDR3: CASSLGPLVHTQYF
DNA: TGCGCCAGCAGCTTAGGTCCCCTGGTCCATACGCAGTATTTT

J: TRBJ2-2
size: many
V: TRBV24-1
D: .
CDR3: CATSNTGELFF
DNA: TGTGCCACCTCCAACACCGGGGAGCTGTTTTTT

J: TRBJ2-5
size: .
V: TRBV7-2
D: TRBD2
CDR3: CASSFNSGGRGETQYF
DNA: TGTGCCAGCAGCTTTAATAGCGGGGGGCGGGGAGAGACCCAGTACTTC

J: TRBJ1-1
size: .
V: TRBV6-1
D: TRBD1
CDR3: CASSWDRPLTEAFF
DNA: TGTGCCAGCAGTTGGGACAGGCCCTTGACTGAAGCTTTCTTT

J: TRBJ1-1
size: few
V: TRBV6-1
D: .
CDR3: CASSPLDSLNTEAFF
DNA: TGTGCCAGCAGTCCCCTGGACAGCCTGAACACTGAAGCTTTCTTT

J: TRBJ1-1
size: .
V: TRBV6-6
D: .
CDR3: CASSWRSGQNTEAFF
DNA: TGTGCCAGCAGTTGGAGATCAGGGCAGAACACTGAAGCTTTCTTT

J: TRBJ1-2
size: .
V: TRBV9
D: .
CDR3: CASSVASLPDAPIDNYGYTF
DNA: TGTGCCAGCAGCGTAGCCTCCCTCCCGGACGCGCCCATAGATAACTATGGCTACACCTTC

J: TRBJ1-5
size: few
V: TRBV6-5
D: .
CDR3: CASSRTEDQPQHF
DNA: TGTGCCAGCAGTAGGACGGAAGATCAGCCCCAGCATTTT

J: TRBJ1-2
size: .
V: TRBV27
D: .
CDR3: CASSTTLDPSYGYTF
DNA: TGTGCCAGCAGTACGACATTAGACCCTTCCTATGGCTACACCTTC

J: TRBJ1-5
size: .
V: TRBV7-2
D: .
CDR3: CASSFVKGDQPQHF
DNA: TGTGCCAGCAGCTTTGTGAAGGGTGATCAGCCCCAGCATTTT

J: TRBJ1-4
size: many
V: TRBV5-1
D: TRBD1
CDR3: CASSVRGTANEKLFF
DNA: TGCGCCAGCAGCGTCAGGGGGACAGCTAATGAAAAACTGTTTTTT

J: TRBJ1-5
size: few
V: TRBV6-2/TRBV6-3
D: .
CDR3: CAGSGQANQPQHF
DNA: TGTGCCGGCTCGGGACAAGCCAATCAGCCCCAGCATTTT

J: TRBJ2-3
size: many
V: TRBV7-2
D: .
CDR3: CASSPLSASTDTQYF
DNA: TGTGCCAGCAGCCCCCTCTCTGCCAGCACAGATACGCAGTATTTT

J: TRBJ1-1
size: .
V: TRBV6-6
D: .
CDR3: CASRGGEVWTEAFF
DNA: TGTGCCAGCCGAGGAGGGGAGGTGTGGACTGAAGCTTTCTTT

J: TRBJ1-2
size: .
V: TRBV4-2
D: .
CDR3: CASSQDNGQGDSYTF
DNA: TGTGCCAGCAGCCAAGATAACGGGCAGGGTGATAGCTACACCTTC

J: TRBJ2-7
size: many
V: TRBV6-6
D: .
CDR3: CASRHQSDREQYF
DNA: TGTGCCAGCAGACACCAATCTGACAGGGAGCAGTACTTC

J: TRBJ2-3
size: .
V: TRBV4-2
D: .
CDR3: CASSPSSVRSTDTQYF
DNA: TGTGCCAGCAGCCCATCCTCCGTCAGGAGCACAGATACGCAGTATTTT

J: TRBJ2-1
size: many
V: TRBV10-3
D: .
CDR3: CAISEGNEQFF
DNA: TGTGCCATCAGTGAGGGTAATGAGCAGTTCTTC

J: TRBJ2-3
size: .
V: TRBV7-3
D: .
CDR3: CASSLVATHLGDTQYF
DNA: TGTGCCAGCAGCCTGGTCGCGACTCATCTAGGGGATACGCAGTATTTT

J: TRBJ1-2
size: few
V: TRBV5-4
D: .
CDR3: CASSLRKYDYGYTF
DNA: TGTGCCAGCAGCTTGCGGAAGTACGACTATGGCTACACCTTC

J: TRBJ2-2
size: many
V: TRBV7-2
D: .
CDR3: CASSVEVAGLFF
DNA: TGTGCCAGCAGCGTTGAGGTTGCGGGGCTGTTTTTT

J: TRBJ2-5
size: .
V: TRBV20-1
D: .
CDR3: CSARTGTIQETQYF
DNA: TGCAGTGCTAGAACCGGGACCATCCAAGAGACCCAGTACTTC

J: TRBJ1-5
size: .
V: TRBV4-3
D: TRBD1
CDR3: CASSQDTGGSQPQHF
DNA: TGCGCCAGCAGCCAAGATACAGGGGGCTCTCAGCCCCAGCATTTT

J: TRBJ2-1
size: many
V: TRBV6-4
D: TRBD2
CDR3: CASRELAGAYNEQFF
DNA: TGTGCCAGCAGGGAACTAGCGGGGGCTTACAATGAGCAGTTCTTC

J: TRBJ1-5
size: .
V: TRBV6-2/TRBV6-3
D: .
CDR3: CASSLSTNPNQPQHF
DNA: TGTGCCAGCAGTTTAAGTACGAACCCCAATCAGCCCCAGCATTTT

J: TRBJ1-2
size: many
V: TRBV2
D: .
CDR3: CASSDDNYGYTF
DNA: TGTGCCAGCAGCGACGACAACTATGGCTACACCTTC

J: TRBJ2-6
size: few
V: TRBV5-4
D: .
CDR3: CASTDTRSGANVLTF
DNA: TGTGCCAGCACGGACACACGCTCTGGGGCCAACGTCCTGACTTTC

J: TRBJ1-2
size: .
V: TRBV28
D: TRBD1
CDR3: CASSFLDRGLNGYTF
DNA: TGTGCCAGCAGTTTTTTGGACAGGGGGCTCAATGGCTACACCTTC

J: TRBJ2-5
size: .
V: TRBV11-3
D: .
CDR3: CASSLEGSTGQETQYF
DNA: TGTGCCAGCAGCTTAGAGGGTTCCACAGGGCAAGAGACCCAGTACTTC

J: TRBJ2-2
size: .
V: TRBV5-1
D: .
CDR3: CASSSIQAGELFF
DNA: TGCGCCAGCAGCTCTATACAAGCCGGGGAGCTGTTTTTT

J: TRBJ2-3
size: few
V: TRBV3-1
D: TRBD1
CDR3: CASSPLPGQGSDTQYF
DNA: TGTGCCAGCAGCCCCCTACCGGGACAGGGGTCAGATACGCAGTATTTT

J: TRBJ2-7
size: few
V: TRBV5-1
D: .
CDR3: CASREGDEQYF
DNA: TGCGCCAGCAGAGAGGGGGACGAGCAGTACTTC

J: TRBJ1-4
size: many
V: TRBV12-3/TRBV12-4
D: .
CDR3: CASSPRESEKLFF
DNA: TGTGCCAGCAGTCCCCGCGAGTCGGAAAAACTGTTTTTT

J: TRBJ2-3
size: .
V: TRBV25-1
D: TRBD2
CDR3: CASSDGTSGVTDTQYF
DNA: TGTGCCAGCAGTGACGGGACTAGCGGGGTCACAGATACGCAGTATTTT

J: TRBJ2-3
size: many
V: TRBV20-1
D: TRBD2
CDR3: CSYLGGGSTDTQYF
DNA: TGCAGTTACCTGGGCGGGGGTAGCACAGATACGCAGTATTTT

J: TRBJ2-2
size: .
V: TRBV9
D: .
CDR3: CASSAGGPNTGELFF
DNA: TGTGCCAGCAGCGCCGGGGGTCCGAACACCGGGGAGCTGTTTTTT

J: TRBJ2-7
size: few
V: TRBV28
D: TRBD1
CDR3: CASSFEYPPGQHYEQYF
DNA: TGTGCCAGCAGTTTTGAATATCCCCCGGGACAGCACTACGAGCAGTACTTC

J: TRBJ2-5
size: .
V: TRBV12-3/TRBV12-4
D: TRBD1
CDR3: CASSWDRARETQYF
DNA: TGTGCCAGCAGTTGGGACAGGGCAAGGGAGACCCAGTACTTC